This T cell receptor (beta chain) appears in the sequencing data of a study of blood T cells in healthy people across ages. The germline V and J ends were trimmed by 1 base and 10 bases, with 14 bases remaining between them. The germline V gene has CDR1 SGHTA and CDR2 FQGNSA. CDR3 length: 15 amino acids. This clonotype was counted between two and nine times. Its cognate antigen is unknown. Study-wide findings and caveats: Per-million-T-cell TCR beta diversity fell roughly linearly with age.

PCR was performed a second time for about 7 to 11 cycles using a sample-barcoded 5' primer and a J-beta primer mix. TCRdb re-called the 5' RACE reads through MiXCR, storing one row per CDR3 protein. The sample includes about 1.8 million distinct CDR3 sequences, just under 50% of them seen just once. This clonotype was obtained from a woman aged 35 to 49 in good health. The rearrangement joins TRBV7-2 to TRBJ1-6; D is unresolved. Sequencing was carried out using blood. The CDR3 protein is CASSLVEAGRSPLHF. The CDR3, as DNA: TGTGCCAGCAGCTTAGTCGAGGCCGGGCGGTCACCCCTCCACTTT.